The rows below give T cell receptor beta chains drawn from one sample of a study of CD8+CD57+ T cells in acquired aplastic anemia. TCRdb reanalysed the reads using MiXCR and keeps one entry per CDR3 protein. This sample has 160,000 or so distinct CDR3 sequences, with approximately 44% found just once. Sequencing used sorted CD4+, CD8+, or CD8+CD57+ T cells (not recorded which) from PBMCs. All receptors derive from a human donor with aplastic anemia. Both conserved end residues are part of each CDR3. A D gene is named only where the DNA matches it firmly.

TRBV7-9 . CASSFDSPTQYF
TRBV6-1 . CASRTIGSGELFF
TRBV12-3/TRBV12-4 . CASRGGQSEKLFF
TRBV20-1 . CSARSSYNSPLHF
TRBV11-1 . CASTTSGRAAHTQHF
TRBV28 . CASSSFPGGEAFF
TRBV12-3/TRBV12-4 . CASSLLSGAEQFF
TRBV19 TRBD1 CASSIRDRGNQPQHF
TRBV7-2 . CASSLARETAEQFF
TRBV25-1 . CASSEWRIWSDTQYF
TRBV28 . CASSPTGWGYQETQYF
TRBV7-6 . CASSPDSSAGNTIYF
TRBV11-2 . CASTPQGTLYGYTF
TRBV20-1 TRBD1 CSVPGQGFQPQHF
TRBV16 . CASRRGPQNEKLFF
TRBV10-3 . CAISESTPGPGANVLTF
TRBV19 TRBD1 CASRGRQEHSPLHF
TRBV10-2 TRBD1 CASKRQGGNEQFF
TRBV5-6 . CASSLGPPNEKLFF
TRBV2 . CASTIGTGYTF
TRBV2 . CASSAMGGANEQFF
TRBV6-5 . CASSWGGGNQPQHF
TRBV19 . CASTMGGYGYTF
TRBV12-3/TRBV12-4 TRBD1 CAAGGGGTGNTIYF
TRBV15 . CATSSGANEKLFF
TRBV7-6 TRBD2 CASSLTGTSGGAGEQFF
TRBV20-1 TRBD1 CSARTQTGTVQFF
TRBV19 . CASRVRDTQYF
TRBV11-3 TRBD1 CASSSGTGVEGEAFF
TRBV24-1 . CATRDHVDSVFMSYTF
TRBV5-1 . CASSRFQDYGYTF
TRBV7-8 . CAGSLDRHTEALF
TRBV10-2 . CAISVERVYGYTF
TRBV25-1 . CASSEGTTNTGELFF
TRBV29-1 TRBD1 CSASDRLNTEAFF
TRBV19 . CASSTRVYNEQFF
TRBV15 TRBD2 CATSRDVSGASYEQYF
TRBV10-3 TRBD2 CAISRHGGAYEQYF
TRBV19 TRBD1 CASSIHQGQGSPLHF
TRBV29-1 . CSVLGTVDYGYTF
TRBV7-9 TRBD1 CASSPGQPLLALFF
TRBV20-1 TRBD2 CSARSGRQIQETQYF
TRBV6-1 . CASSGGPDTDTQYF
TRBV6-1 . CASRLGAAQETQYF
TRBV14 TRBD1 CASSQEATGDGYTF
TRBV20-1 . CSARDTRRVGNYGYTF
TRBV27 . CASSLRDNGHEKLFF
TRBV20-1 . CSASPDSNTQYF
TRBV24-1 . CATSEGGEVGYTF
TRBV15 . CATSRPRTGRGDTQYF
TRBV7-2 . CASSSPQGEQYF
TRBV12-3/TRBV12-4 . CASSLALGQTYNEQFF
TRBV29-1 . CSVEEGGWGYTF
TRBV19 . CASSRRAAGSEQYF
TRBV19 . CASRTGYEQYF
TRBV3-1 . CASGQRRGTGNTIYF
TRBV7-2 . CASGYRTGTQYF
TRBV7-9 . CASTIGLTGSPLHF